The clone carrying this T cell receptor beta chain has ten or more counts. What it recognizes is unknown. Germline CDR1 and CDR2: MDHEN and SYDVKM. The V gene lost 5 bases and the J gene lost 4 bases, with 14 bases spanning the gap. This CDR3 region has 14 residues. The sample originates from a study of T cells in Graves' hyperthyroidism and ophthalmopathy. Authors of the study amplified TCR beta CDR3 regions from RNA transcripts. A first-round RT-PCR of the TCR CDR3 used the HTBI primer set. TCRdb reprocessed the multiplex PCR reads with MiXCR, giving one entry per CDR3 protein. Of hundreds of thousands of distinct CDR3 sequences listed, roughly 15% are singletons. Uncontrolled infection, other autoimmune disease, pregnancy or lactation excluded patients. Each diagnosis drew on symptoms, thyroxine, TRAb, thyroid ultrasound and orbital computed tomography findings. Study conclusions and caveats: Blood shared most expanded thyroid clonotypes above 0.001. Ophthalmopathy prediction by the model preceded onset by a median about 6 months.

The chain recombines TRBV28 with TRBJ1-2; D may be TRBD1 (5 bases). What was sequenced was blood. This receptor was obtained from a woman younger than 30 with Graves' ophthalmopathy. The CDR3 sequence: CASSTHTGSYGYTF. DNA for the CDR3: TGTGCCAGCAGTACCCATACAGGTTCCTATGGCTACACCTTC.